This is a list of T cell receptor beta chains from one sample in a study of cytomegalovirus exposure and HLA in healthy donors. This table comes from immunoSEQ multiplex PCR, and its TCRdb copy is limited to in-frame clones, with some not included. The sample has fewer than 200,000 clones, roughly 70% seen once. The sequenced sample consisted of PBMCs. These receptors were collected from a woman in her forties or fifties in good health and CMV-seropositive. The CDR3 runs from the conserved cysteine through the conserved F or W. D genes are given only for firm matches. Clone size is not always given. Where it is, it says once, few, many or a class for expanded clones.

V gene	J gene	clone size	D gene	CDR3 DNA	CDR3 protein
TRBV5-5	TRBJ2-7	NA	NA	TGTGCCAGCAGCTTGGCTTTGGTGGCGGCGGGCGAGCAGTACTTC	CASSLALVAAGEQYF
TRBV2	TRBJ1-1	NA	NA	TGTGCCAGCAAGGGGTTTGGAGCGAACACTGAAGCTTTCTTT	CASKGFGANTEAFF
TRBV6-1	TRBJ2-4	once	NA	TGTGCCAGCAGTGACCGGGGGGCACCAGCCAAAAACATTCAGTACTTC	CASSDRGAPAKNIQYF
TRBV19	TRBJ1-5	few	NA	TGTGCCAGTAGTAGATATCAGGGAACCGGCAATCAGCCCCAGCATTTT	CASSRYQGTGNQPQHF
TRBV7-9	TRBJ1-4	few	NA	TGTGCCAGCAGCTTAGGCGGTCGGAGCACTAATGAAAAACTGTTTTTT	CASSLGGRSTNEKLFF
TRBV5-6	TRBJ2-7	NA	NA	TGTGCCAGCAGCTTGGACAGGCCCCCCTACGAGCAGTACTTC	CASSLDRPPYEQYF
TRBV19	TRBJ2-2	once	TRBD2	TGTGCCAGTAACCCCGGGACTACGAACACCGGGGAGCTGTTTTTT	CASNPGTTNTGELFF
TRBV7-9	TRBJ1-1	NA	TRBD1	TGTGCCAGCAGCCGCGGGACAGGGGGCTATACTGAAGCTTTCTTT	CASSRGTGGYTEAFF
TRBV13	TRBJ2-2	NA	NA	TGTGCCAGCAGCCTCGGGCAGGGGTTTAACACCGGGGAGCTGTTTTTT	CASSLGQGFNTGELFF
TRBV5-1	TRBJ2-1	NA	NA	TGCGCCAGCAGAGTGGGCTCTTACAATGAGCAGTTCTTC	CASRVGSYNEQFF
TRBV4-1	TRBJ1-2	NA	NA	TGCGCCAGCAGCCACCCCCTCCGCGGGCAGCTTTATGGCTACACCTTC	CASSHPLRGQLYGYTF
TRBV9	TRBJ1-1	NA	NA	TGTGCCAGCAGCCCGACAGCGTGGGACACTGAAGCTTTCTTT	CASSPTAWDTEAFF
TRBV5-1	TRBJ1-1	few	NA	TGCGCCAGCAGCTTGGGACAGCAGAACACTGAAGCTTTCTTT	CASSLGQQNTEAFF
TRBV19	TRBJ1-1	once	TRBD1	TGTGCCACCACAAACAGGGGGCAGGATGAAGCTTTCTTT	CATTNRGQDEAFF
TRBV10-3	TRBJ2-7	NA	NA	TGTGCCATCAGTGCACAGGGTAAGGGCGAGCAGTACTTC	CAISAQGKGEQYF
TRBV15	TRBJ2-1	few	NA	TGTGCCACCAGCAGAGTCCGTGGGCCGATCGACAATGAGCAGTTCTTC	CATSRVRGPIDNEQFF
TRBV18	TRBJ1-1	few	NA	TGTGCCAGCTCAGACGACGGGGTCATGAACACTGAAGCTTTCTTT	CASSDDGVMNTEAFF
TRBV10-2	TRBJ2-5	NA	NA	TGCGCCAGCAGTGAGCAGGGGGAGACCCAGTACTTC	CASSEQGETQYF
TRBV6-6	TRBJ2-5	few	NA	TGTGCCAGCAGTTACGTGGGGCTGGAGACCCAGTACTTC	CASSYVGLETQYF
TRBV2	TRBJ2-3	NA	TRBD1	TGTGCCAGCAGTGGGGGGACAGGGTTTGGAGATACGCAGTATTTT	CASSGGTGFGDTQYF
TRBV6-6	TRBJ1-1	NA	NA	TGTGCCAGCAGTTACGCAGGATTTAACACTGAAGCTTTCTTT	CASSYAGFNTEAFF
TRBV11-2	TRBJ2-7	few	NA	TGTGCCAGCAGCTTATATGCAGCTAGCTACGAGCAGTACTTC	CASSLYAASYEQYF
TRBV30	TRBJ1-2	NA	TRBD1	TGTGCCTGGAGAGTGACAGGGGCGGTTGATGGCTACACCTTC	CAWRVTGAVDGYTF
TRBV11-1	TRBJ2-7	few	TRBD2	TGTGCCAGCAGCTGGACTAGCGGGGCCTACGAGCAGTACTTC	CASSWTSGAYEQYF
TRBV6-1	TRBJ2-7	once	TRBD1	TGTGCCAGCAGTGAGGGACAGGTCTACGAGCAGTACTTC	CASSEGQVYEQYF
TRBV18	TRBJ1-2	NA	TRBD1	TGTGCCAGCTCAACTGGGACAGGGAGCGGGAACTATGGCTACACCTTC	CASSTGTGSGNYGYTF
TRBV5-8	TRBJ1-5	few	TRBD1	TGTGCCAGCAGCTTGGGAACAGGGGAAGGTAGCAATCAGCCCCAGCATTTT	CASSLGTGEGSNQPQHF
TRBV5-6	TRBJ2-7	NA	TRBD2	TGTGCCAGCAGCTTGGGTCTGGGGGGGACCTACGAGCAGTACTTC	CASSLGLGGTYEQYF
TRBV18	TRBJ2-3	once	TRBD2	TGTGCCAGCTCACCACCGAGCGGGGGAGCCAAAGATACGCAGTATTTT	CASSPPSGGAKDTQYF
TRBV29-1	TRBJ1-4	few	NA	TGCAGCGTGGTAGACCGGAATAGGGGTGAAAAACTGTTTTTT	CSVVDRNRGEKLFF
TRBV5-1	TRBJ2-7	NA	TRBD1	TGCGCCAGCAGCTTTTGCTGGTTAACCGGGACAGGGGTCCCCAACGACTACGAGCAGTACTTC	CASSFCWLTGTGVPNDYEQYF